The clone carrying this TCR beta chain was observed a handful of times. Under the authors' procedure: The assay estimated nucleated cells by amplifying reference gene primers. Some clones are missing from TCRdb's copy, which holds only in-frame ones; the method was immunoSEQ multiplex PCR. D and trimming come from the DNA, and the V and J calls and clone size come from that table. Of roughly 91,000 clones in the sample, 60% to 85% were seen once. Trimming took 3 bases from V and 10 from J, leaving 15 bases between them. This CDR3 region has 14 residues. Germline V lookup: CDR1 LGHDT, CDR2 YNNKEL (reference sequence). This specimen belongs to a study of blood T cell repertoires in COVID-19. Study summary: Samples taken during acute and convalescent COVID-19 were collected in the United States, Italy and Spain. The analysed material was cDNA or gDNA that came from T cells, B-cell-depleted T cells, or PBMCs.

The sequence was collected from an older man with acute or convalescent COVID-19. The V and J genes are TRBV3-1 (or the pseudogene TRBV3-2) and TRBJ2-2; no clear D gene. The sequenced material came from peripheral blood. CDR3 bases: TGTGCCAGCAGCCAGACCTGGCTAGGCGTGGAGCTGTTTTTT. Translating gives CASSQTWLGVELFF.